The entry below gives a single T cell receptor (beta chain) sequence along with its context. J was trimmed by 5 bases and V by 6 bases; bases with no gene match: 4. The CDR3 loop spans 12 amino acids. The germline gives CDR1 LNHDA, CDR2 SQIVND (reference sequence). This specimen belongs to a study of T-cell reconstitution after alpha-beta-depleted transplantation in children. Preparation of the TCRbeta library used unique molecular identifiers. TCRdb ran MiXCR on the PCR reads and lists one entry per CDR3 protein. This table holds roughly 300,000 distinct CDR3 sequences, about a tenth found once. This receptor was taken from a human donor who donated a stem cell graft to a child with SCID. This specimen consisted of PBMCs from the stem cell graft donor, obtained from the stem cell graft. The chain links TRBV19 to TRBJ2-7; 7 bases are a match to TRBD1. Written as DNA, the CDR3 is TGTGCCAGTAGCCGCGGACAGGACGAGCAGTACTTC. Translation gives CASSRGQDEQYF.